The 19 T cell receptor beta chains listed next were all sequenced from one sample in a study of T cell repertoires in cytomegalovirus infection. Their cognate antigens are unknown. One entry per CDR3 protein, called by TCRdb with MiXCR from the reads. The sample lists 250,000 to 300,000 distinct CDR3 sequences, around 20% occurring once. The sample consisted of cultured PBMCs, taken from culture after CMV antigen stimulation. These receptors originate from a human donor in good health (CMV status not recorded). Some clones in this sample may be carry-over from other donors' samples.

This clonotype has more than one count but fewer than ten. This chain uses TRBV7-9 with TRBJ2-7; D may be TRBD2 (6 bases). CDR1 and CDR2 from the germline V gene are SEHNR and FQNEAQ (reference sequence). The length of the CDR3 is 11 residues. V dropped 5 bases and J dropped 7 bases, with 9 bases sitting between them. The CDR3 region has the DNA TGTGCCAGCAGCGGGGGGAGAGAGCAGTACTTC. The encoded protein is CASSGGREQYF.

This clonotype was observed many times. The V call is TRBV11-2, the J call TRBJ1-1; unclear D gene. The CDR3 is 17 residues long. V lost 5 bases, J lost 3 bases, and 22 bases lay in between. Germline V gene data show CDR1 as SGHAT and CDR2 as FQNNGV. The CDR3 region is CASSDWESLWEDTEAFF. As DNA, the CDR3 is TGTGCCAGCAGCGACTGGGAGAGCCTATGGGAGGACACTGAAGCTTTCTTT. The whole variable domain, remainder taken from reference TRBV11-2 and TRBJ1-1, is EAGVAQSPRYKIIEKRQSVAFWCNPISGHATLYWYQQILGQGPKLLIQFQNNGVVDDSQLPKDRFSAERLKGVDSTLKIQPAKLEDSAVYLCASSDWESLWEDTEAFFGQGTRLTVV.

The CDR3 nucleotides read TGTGCCAGCAGCTCCACAGGGGGCCCTATTAACTATGGCTACACCTTC. It encodes CASSSTGGPINYGYTF. This chain joins TRBV7-4 and TRBJ1-2; TRBD1 matches at 9 bases. The length of the CDR3 is 16 residues. The germline CDR1 and CDR2 sequences are SGHVT and SQSDAQ. V lost 4 bases, J lost 1 base, and 7 bases stayed unmatched.

The chain couples TRBV18 to TRBJ2-1, with 7 bases lining up with TRBD1. Per the germline V gene, CDR1 is KGHSH and CDR2 is LQKENI. V dropped 5 bases and J dropped 2; count of bases not matched to a gene: 12. There are 17 residues in the CDR3. DNA for the CDR3: TGTGCCAGCTCATCGACGCTAGGGGGCCCTGCCTACAATGAGCAGTTCTTC. It codes for CASSSTLGGPAYNEQFF.

A single count supports this clonotype. The CDR3 protein is CASGFTGEVAKNIQYF. CDR3 bases: TGTGCTAGTGGTTTTACAGGAGAGGTGGCCAAAAACATTCAGTACTTC. The rearrangement joins TRBV12-5 to TRBJ2-4, with a possible D match to TRBD1 (5 bases). The V end was cut by 3 bases, the J end by 1 base, with 13 bases between. The length of the CDR3 is 16 residues. CDR1 is LGHNT and CDR2 is FRNRAP in the germline V gene. Filled out from reference TRBV12-5 and TRBJ2-4, the complete variable domain reads DARVTQTPRHKVTEMGQEVTMRCQPILGHNTVFWYRQTMMQGLELLAYFRNRAPLDDSGMPKDRFSAEMPDATLATLKIQPSEPRDSAVYFCASGFTGEVAKNIQYFGAGTRLSVL.

This clonotype occurred many times. One junction end disagrees with the germline gene, perhaps due to a read error. V and J are TRBV7-2 and TRBJ2-7, with D unresolved. CDR3 length equals 10 residues. The germline V gene has CDR1 SGHTA and CDR2 FQGNSA. CDR3 bases: TGTGCCAGCAGCTTAGGCTGGTTGAACTTC. Its translation: CASSLGWLNF.

This sequence joins TRBV7-2 and TRBJ2-5, with D uncertain. The CDR3 loop spans 14 amino acids. V was trimmed by 3 bases and J by 4 bases, leaving 12 bases between them. CDR1 and CDR2 from the germline V gene are SGHTA and FQGNSA. The CDR3 DNA sequence: TGTGCCAGCAGCTTGTACGATGGGCGAGAGACCCAGTACTTC. It is translated as CASSLYDGRETQYF. Using reference TRBV7-2 and TRBJ2-5 for the parts outside the CDR3, the full variable domain is GAGVSQSPSNKVTEKGKDVELRCDPISGHTALYWYRQSLGQGLEFLIYFQGNSAPDKSGLPSDRFSAERTGGSVSTLTIQRTQQEDSAVYLCASSLYDGRETQYFGPGTRLLVL.

This clonotype was seen many times. CDR3 amino acids: CASSLDVRGPDEQFF. CDR3 DNA: TGTGCCAGCAGCTTAGATGTCAGGGGGCCCGATGAGCAGTTCTTC. The chain recombines TRBV7-8 with TRBJ2-1, with 8 bases lining up with TRBD1. From germline, CDR1 is SGHVS and CDR2 FQNEAQ. The CDR3 contains 15 residues. The trim removed 1 base at V and 8 bases at J, leaving 7 bases unmatched.

This clonotype was counted between two and nine times. The chain is built from TRBV11-2 and TRBJ1-1; no definite D call. Trimming removed 6 bases at V and 0 bases at J, with 20 bases between. The CDR3 runs 17 residues. Germline assignment: CDR1 SGHAT and CDR2 FQNNGV. CDR3 amino acids: CASRYTGKTKMNTEAFF. The CDR3, as DNA: TGTGCCAGCAGATATACCGGGAAAACCAAAATGAACACTGAAGCTTTCTTT.

At least ten counts were recorded for this clonotype. DNA of the CDR3: TGTGCCAGCAGCTTAGGCCAGATTAACTATGGCTACACCTTC. Translating gives CASSLGQINYGYTF. V and J are TRBV7-8 and TRBJ1-2, with D unclear. Trimming took off 1 base at V and 1 base at J, with 7 bases between the two ends. This CDR3 is built from 14 residues. The germline gives CDR1 SGHVS, CDR2 FQNEAQ.

This clonotype has just a few counts. This chain joins TRBV7-2 and TRBJ1-1; unclear D gene. CDR1 SGHTA and CDR2 FQGNSA come from the germline V gene. V shed 0 bases and J shed 4 bases, with 6 bases lying between them. This CDR3 has 13 amino acids. The CDR3 DNA reads TGTGCCAGCAGCTTAGCTATTTCCACTGAAGCTTTCTTT. This encodes CASSLAISTEAFF. Filled out from reference TRBV7-2 and TRBJ1-1, the complete variable domain reads GAGVSQSPSNKVTEKGKDVELRCDPISGHTALYWYRQSLGQGLEFLIYFQGNSAPDKSGLPSDRFSAERTGGSVSTLTIQRTQQEDSAVYLCASSLAISTEAFFGQGTRLTVV.

The rearrangement links TRBV18 to TRBJ1-2; D gene uncertain. From germline, CDR1 is KGHSH and CDR2 LQKENI. Trimming took 0 bases from V and 2 from J, leaving 7 bases between them. The length of the CDR3 is 14 residues. The CDR3 reads CASSPPLLNYGYTF. The CDR3 DNA follows: TGTGCCAGCTCACCACCCCTACTAAACTATGGCTACACCTTC.

This clonotype was detected a few times. The J gene is TRBJ1-5, the V gene TRBV7-9, with D maybe TRBD1 (6 bases). With 3 bases removed from V and 9 bases from J, the gap between germline ends came to 12 bases. The length of the CDR3 is 13 residues. CDR1 SEHNR and CDR2 FQNEAQ come from the germline V gene (reference sequence). The CDR3 sequence: CASSFEGTRPQHF. CDR3 bases: TGTGCCAGCAGCTTTGAAGGGACAAGGCCCCAGCATTTT.

This clonotype was detected only a few times. This chain uses TRBV12-3 or TRBV12-4 with TRBJ1-2; D not certain. The CDR3 consists of 16 residues. The ends were cut back, 3 bases at V and 0 bases at J, with 14 bases in the middle. CDR3 residues: CASSFSLTPANYGYTF. The CDR3, as DNA: TGTGCCAGCAGTTTTTCCCTCACTCCGGCTAACTATGGCTACACCTTC.

This clonotype was counted ten times or more. This chain connects TRBV12-3 or TRBV12-4 to TRBJ2-1; D unclear. V was clipped by 2 bases and J by 0 bases, with 14 bases between them. The CDR3 runs to 17 residues. The CDR3 sequence: CASSLRLRRSSYNEQFF. DNA for the CDR3: TGTGCCAGCAGTTTACGGTTGCGCCGAAGCTCCTACAATGAGCAGTTCTTC.

The chain joins TRBV6-2 or TRBV6-3 to TRBJ2-3; TRBD2 is a possible D gene (6 bases). Between the trimmed V and J ends, which lost 4 bases and 11 bases, there was a span of 10 bases. The CDR3 loop spans 11 amino acids. CDR1 MNHEY and CDR2 SVGEGT come from the germline V gene. This chain's CDR3 is CASSSGLKQYF. DNA of the CDR3: TGTGCCAGCAGTTCGGGACTTAAGCAGTATTTT.

This chain connects TRBV6-2 or TRBV6-3 to TRBJ2-7, with D perhaps TRBD1 (6 bases). This CDR3 spans 16 amino acids. Trimming removed 5 bases from V and 6 bases from J, with 23 bases in between. Looked up from germline, CDR1 is MNHEY and CDR2 is SVGEGT. The CDR3 DNA sequence: TGTGCCAGCAGTCAAGTTTGGGGAACAGGGAGTAGCGAGCAGTACGTC. It translates to CASSQVWGTGSSEQYV.

This chain links TRBV27 with TRBJ2-7; D remains unclear. The CDR3 loop spans 12 amino acids. Trimming took off 4 bases at V and 6 bases at J, with 10 bases between the two ends. Germline V lookup: CDR1 MNHEY, CDR2 SMNVEV (reference sequence). CDR3 DNA: TGTGCCAGCAGTTCCTTAGAAGGCGAGCAGTACGTC. Residues: CASSSLEGEQYV.

V is TRBV19 and J is TRBJ1-4; 9 nucleotides align to TRBD1. This CDR3 spans 15 amino acids. Trimming removed 7 bases from V and 5 bases from J; junction bases left unmatched: 8. Germline V gene lookup returns CDR1 LNHDA and CDR2 SQIVND (reference sequence). The CDR3 protein is CASILGQGPNEKLFF. As DNA, the CDR3 is TGTGCCAGTATTCTTGGACAGGGGCCCAATGAAAAACTGTTTTTT.